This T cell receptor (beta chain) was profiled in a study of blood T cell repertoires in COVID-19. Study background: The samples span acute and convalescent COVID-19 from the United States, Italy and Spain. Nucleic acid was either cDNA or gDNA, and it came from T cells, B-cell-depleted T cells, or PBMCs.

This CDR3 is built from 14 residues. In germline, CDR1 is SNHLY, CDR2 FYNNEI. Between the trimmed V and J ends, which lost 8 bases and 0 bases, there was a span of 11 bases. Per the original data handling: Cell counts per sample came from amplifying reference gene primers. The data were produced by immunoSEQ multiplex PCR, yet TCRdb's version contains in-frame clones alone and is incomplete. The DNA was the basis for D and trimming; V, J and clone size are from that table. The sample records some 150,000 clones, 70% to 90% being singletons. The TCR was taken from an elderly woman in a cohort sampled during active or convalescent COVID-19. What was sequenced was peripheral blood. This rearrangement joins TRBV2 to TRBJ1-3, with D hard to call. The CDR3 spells CASLLDNSGNTIYF. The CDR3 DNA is TGTGCCAGCCTATTAGACAACTCTGGAAACACCATATATTTT.